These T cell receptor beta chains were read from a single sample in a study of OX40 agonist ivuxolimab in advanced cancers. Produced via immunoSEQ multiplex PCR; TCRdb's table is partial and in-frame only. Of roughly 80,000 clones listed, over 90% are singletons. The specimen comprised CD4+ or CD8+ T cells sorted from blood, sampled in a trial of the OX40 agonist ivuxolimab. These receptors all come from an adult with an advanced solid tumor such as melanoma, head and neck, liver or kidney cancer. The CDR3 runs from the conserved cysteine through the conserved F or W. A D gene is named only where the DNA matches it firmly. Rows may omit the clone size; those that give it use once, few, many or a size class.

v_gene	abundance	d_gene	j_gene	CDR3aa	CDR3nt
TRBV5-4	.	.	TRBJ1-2	CASSQLDSYGYTF	TGTGCCAGCAGCCAACTGGACAGCTATGGCTACACCTTC
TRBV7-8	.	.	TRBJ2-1	CASSLPILGGDSDEQFF	TGTGCCAGCAGCTTACCCATCTTAGGGGGGGACTCAGATGAGCAGTTCTTC
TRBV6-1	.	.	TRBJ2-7	CASSVLSSYEQYF	TGTGCCAGCAGTGTGCTAAGCTCCTACGAGCAGTACTTC
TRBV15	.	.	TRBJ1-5	CATSRDGGRGQPQHF	TGTGCCACCAGCAGAGATGGTGGCAGGGGTCAGCCCCAGCATTTT
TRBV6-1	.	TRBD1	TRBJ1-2	CASRTIGQGHTF	TGTGCCAGCAGGACAATTGGACAGGGACACACCTTC
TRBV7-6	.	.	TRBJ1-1	CASTSLSQGFTEAFF	TGTGCCAGCACCTCACTGAGTCAGGGTTTCACTGAAGCTTTCTTT
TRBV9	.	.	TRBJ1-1	CASSGKTSRQSEAFF	TGTGCCAGCAGCGGAAAGACTTCCCGCCAGTCAGAAGCTTTCTTT
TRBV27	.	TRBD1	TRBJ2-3	CASSGTGVPDTQYF	TGTGCCAGCAGCGGGACAGGGGTTCCAGATACGCAGTATTTT
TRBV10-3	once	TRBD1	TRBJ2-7	CAISPTGSEQYF	TGTGCCATCAGCCCGACAGGGAGCGAGCAGTACTTC
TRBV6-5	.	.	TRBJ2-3	CASSTGIRTDTQYF	TGTGCCAGCAGTACCGGGATCCGCACAGATACGCAGTATTTT
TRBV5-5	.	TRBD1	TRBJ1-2	CASSPNRGWSYGYTF	TGTGCCAGCAGCCCAAACAGGGGCTGGAGCTATGGCTACACCTTC
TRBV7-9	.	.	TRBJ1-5	CASSFRDQPQHF	TGTGCCAGCAGCTTTCGGGATCAGCCCCAGCATTTT
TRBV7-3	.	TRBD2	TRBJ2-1	CASSPWTSGAYNEQFF	TGTGCCAGCAGCCCCTGGACTAGCGGAGCGTACAATGAGCAGTTCTTC
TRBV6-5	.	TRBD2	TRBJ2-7	CASSSGRPSYEQYF	TGTGCCAGCAGCAGCGGGAGGCCTTCCTACGAGCAGTACTTC
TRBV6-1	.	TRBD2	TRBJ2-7	CASSEGLAGDEQYF	TGTGCCAGCAGTGAAGGACTAGCGGGAGATGAGCAGTACTTC
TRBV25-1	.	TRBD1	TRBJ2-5	CASSDGGTAFGTQYF	TGTGCCAGCAGTGATGGTGGGACAGCCTTCGGAACCCAGTACTTC
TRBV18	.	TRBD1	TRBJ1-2	CASSHADRGDGYTF	TGTGCCAGCTCACACGCGGACAGGGGGGATGGCTACACCTTC
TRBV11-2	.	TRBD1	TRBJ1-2	CASSLGQGGNYGYTF	TGTGCCAGCAGCTTAGGACAGGGGGGGAACTATGGCTACACCTTC
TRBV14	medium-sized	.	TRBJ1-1	CASSPLRGWGTEAFF	TGTGCCAGCAGCCCTTTGAGGGGATGGGGCACTGAAGCTTTCTTT
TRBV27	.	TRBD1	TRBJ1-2	CASSPRGTGEGNYGYTF	TGTGCCAGCAGTCCGCGCGGGACAGGGGAGGGTAACTATGGCTACACCTTC
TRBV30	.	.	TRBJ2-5	CAWSLADELETQYF	TGTGCCTGGAGTCTGGCCGATGAACTAGAGACCCAGTACTTC
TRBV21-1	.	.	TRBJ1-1	CASSKRERTANTEAFF	TGTGCCAGCAGCAAAAGGGAAAGGACGGCGAACACTGAAGCTTTCTTT
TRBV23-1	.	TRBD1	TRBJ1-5	CASRSRDRVMCNQPQHF	TGCGCCAGCAGATCCCGGGACAGGGTGATGTGCAATCAGCCCCAGCATTTT
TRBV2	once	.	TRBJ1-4	CASSETGGNEKLFF	TGTGCCAGCAGTGAGACAGGTGGAAATGAAAAACTGTTTTTT
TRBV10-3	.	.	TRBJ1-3	CAISESTLSGNTIYF	TGTGCCATCAGTGAGTCGACATTATCTGGAAACACCATATATTTT
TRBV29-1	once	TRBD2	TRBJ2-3	CSVTGFSGGSTDTQYF	TGCAGCGTCACAGGGTTTAGCGGGGGGAGCACAGATACGCAGTATTTT
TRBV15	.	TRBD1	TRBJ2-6	CATSRPTGALHSGANVLTF	TGTGCCACCAGCAGACCAACAGGGGCCTTACACTCTGGGGCCAACGTCCTGACTTTC
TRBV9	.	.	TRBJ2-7	CASSVDFGVRGYEQYF	TGTGCCAGCAGCGTAGACTTCGGGGTCAGGGGCTACGAGCAGTACTTC
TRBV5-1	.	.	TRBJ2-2	CASCPGQGALTSGSRDTGELFF	TGCGCCAGCTGTCCAGGACAGGGGGCTTTGACTAGCGGGAGTCGGGACACCGGGGAGCTGTTTTTT
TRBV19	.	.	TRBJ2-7	CASSMDNYEQYF	TGTGCCAGTAGTATGGACAACTACGAGCAGTACTTC
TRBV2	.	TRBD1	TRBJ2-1	CASRGDRDGIRSYNEQFF	TGTGCCAGCAGGGGGGACAGGGACGGGATAAGGTCCTACAATGAGCAGTTCTTC
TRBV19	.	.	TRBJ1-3	CASTLRGGFSWAAGNTIYF	TGTGCCAGTACCCTCCGGGGGGGCTTTTCTTGGGCGGCTGGAAACACCATATATTTT
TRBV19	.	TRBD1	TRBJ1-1	CASSIDQGGNTEAFF	TGTGCCAGTAGTATAGATCAGGGGGGGAACACTGAAGCTTTCTTT
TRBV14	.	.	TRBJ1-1	CASRTGGTEAFF	TGTGCCAGCAGAACGGGAGGGACTGAAGCTTTCTTT
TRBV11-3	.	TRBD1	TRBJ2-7	CASSLGPGQLYEQYF	TGTGCCAGCAGCTTAGGGCCGGGACAGCTCTACGAGCAGTACTTC
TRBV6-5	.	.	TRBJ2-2	CASSYDRDTGELFF	TGTGCCAGCAGTTACGACAGAGACACCGGGGAGCTGTTTTTT
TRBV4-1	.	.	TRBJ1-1	CASSQGNTEAFF	TGCGCCAGCAGCCAGGGGAACACTGAAGCTTTCTTT
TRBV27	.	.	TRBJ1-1	CASSIGPPSEAFF	TGTGCCAGCAGTATCGGCCCTCCAAGTGAAGCTTTCTTT
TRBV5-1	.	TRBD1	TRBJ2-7	CASSLGDRGPYEQYF	TGCGCCAGCAGCTTGGGTGACAGGGGACCCTACGAGCAGTACTTC
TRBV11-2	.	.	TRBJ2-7	CASSFPQDGQKNYEQYF	TGTGCCAGCAGCTTCCCCCAGGACGGACAAAAAAATTACGAGCAGTACTTC
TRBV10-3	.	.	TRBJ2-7	CATTGLPTYEQYF	TGTGCCACCACGGGGCTTCCTACCTACGAGCAGTACTTC
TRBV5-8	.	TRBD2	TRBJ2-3	CASSPLTSGAAQPQYF	TGTGCCAGCAGCCCGCTGACTAGCGGGGCCGCCCAGCCGCAGTATTTT
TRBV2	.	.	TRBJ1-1	CASSGGFF	TGTGCCAGCAGTGGGGGTTTCTTT
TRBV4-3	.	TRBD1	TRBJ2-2	CASSQDQPDREGGELFF	TGCGCCAGCAGCCAAGATCAACCGGACAGGGAAGGCGGGGAGCTGTTTTTT
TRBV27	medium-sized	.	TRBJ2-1	CASSLGPGNEQFF	TGTGCCAGCAGTTTGGGACCGGGTAATGAGCAGTTCTTC
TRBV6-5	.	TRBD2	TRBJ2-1	CASSYSASGSFGEQFF	TGTGCCAGCAGTTACTCGGCTAGCGGGAGCTTCGGTGAGCAGTTCTTC
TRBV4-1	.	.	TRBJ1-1	CASSQEEGLGTEAFF	TGCGCCAGCAGCCAAGAAGAGGGGTTGGGCACTGAAGCTTTCTTT
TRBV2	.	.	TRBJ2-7	CASISGDSSYEQYF	TGTGCCAGCATCTCGGGGGACAGTTCCTACGAGCAGTACTTC
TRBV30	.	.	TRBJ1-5	CAWSPSGAAQPQHF	TGTGCCTGGAGCCCCTCGGGGGCCGCTCAGCCCCAGCATTTT
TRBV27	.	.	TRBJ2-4	CASSPSLGKNIQYF	TGTGCCAGCAGTCCCTCCCTGGGCAAAAACATTCAGTACTTC